This TCR beta chain derives from a study of post-analysis software for immune sequencing data. Study in general: Included courses were relapsing-remitting and secondary progressive multiple sclerosis; progressive-relapsing multiple sclerosis was also included.

General observations from the study: There was significantly lower normalized Chao1 diversity in multiple sclerosis patients than in controls. Included in a set of about five TRBV segments more frequent in patients than controls were TRBV5-6, TRBV5-1 and TRBV20-1.

The CDR3 has 16 residues. V trimming: 2 bases; J trimming: 7 bases; junction bases outside the gene matches: 5. Unique molecular identifiers featured in each of the TCR beta cDNA libraries. Starting from approximately 0.95 to 9.8 million T cells, the study yielded roughly 0.5 million cDNA molecules. MiXCR, run by TCRdb on the PCR reads, gives a single entry per CDR3 protein. Altogether 550,000 to 700,000 distinct CDR3 sequences are present, about 44% being singletons, with the ten largest covering about 1.5%. A note on this clonotype: Its antigen is unknown.

The chain couples TRBV12-3 or TRBV12-4 to TRBJ2-1; 13 nucleotides agree with TRBD2. Sample: blood. The sequence came from a girl aged 10 to 17 with multiple sclerosis. The CDR3 DNA is TGTGCCAGCAGTTTACCACTAGCGGGAGGGCCAAATGAGCAGTTCTTC. It yields the protein CASSLPLAGGPNEQFF.